The sample holds one count of the clone carrying this TCR beta chain. Its antigen is currently unknown. The PCR ran on 60 Vbeta and 13 Jbeta primers. Generated by immunoSEQ multiplex PCR, the TCRdb table keeps only in-frame clones and is missing some. This table has 130,000 to 150,000 clones, approximately 80% appearing once. V lost 3 bases and J 4 bases, leaving 16 bases between the germline ends. The CDR3 has 16 residues. Germline V gene lookup returns CDR1 MNHEY and CDR2 SVGAGI. This sample was taken from a study of cytomegalovirus exposure and HLA in healthy donors. Study-level points and caveats: Reportedly, HLA-A and HLA-B alleles of most subjects were accurately predicted from TCR beta. There were 150 to 200 TCR beta chains listed as cytomegalovirus-associated. TRBV6-2, TRBV6-3 and some other V segments were excluded as indistinguishable. Sequencing probably produced one cluster of sequence variants that were highly shared.

This TCR was recovered from a woman aged 35 to 49 in good health and CMV-seronegative. V usage is TRBV6-5 and J usage is TRBJ2-1, with a tentative D call TRBD2 (5 bases). The sequenced material came from PBMCs. The CDR3 loop reads CASSYLGGLPYNEQFF. The CDR3 nucleotides read TGTGCCAGCAGTTATCTCGGCGGACTTCCTTACAATGAGCAGTTCTTC.